The next 26 T cell receptor beta chains were all read from a single sample in a study of tissue T cells after allogeneic stem cell transplantation. Libraries were prepared by immunoSEQ multiplex PCR; TCRdb keeps only in-frame clonotypes and omits some of them. Among approximately 7,400 clones listed, 68% were seen once. Material for sequencing was blood. The receptors shown here come from a female BALB/c mouse in good health. The mouse line has the MHC haplotype H2-d.

As concerns this clone: Mouse gene names apply. The read comes to an end 1 residue before the CDR3 does, leaving the germline J gene to fill in the end. The J gene is TRBJ1-2, the V gene TRBV14, with D possibly TRBD1 on 5 matching bases. Germline CDR1 is SGHDT and CDR2 is FRDEAV. V lost 2 bases and J 0 bases, leaving 8 bases between the germline ends. The CDR3 extends over 14 amino acids. CDR3 residues: CASSLNRTNSDYTF. The DNA read from the CDR3 is TGTGCCAGCAGTTTGAACAGGACAAACTCCGACTACACC.

This clone has only a few counts. Here the gene names and germline are mouse. Read sequence stops 1 residue before the CDR3 end, and the germline J gene provides the missing end. This chain joins TRBV2 and TRBJ1-4; the D gene is possibly TRBD1 (6 bases). Germline CDR1 LGHNA, CDR2 YSYQKL. The CDR3 spans 15 residues. Trimming took off 1 base at V and 2 bases at J, with 8 bases between the two ends. CDR3 sequence reads: CASSQGGRSNERLFF. CDR3 bases read: TGTGCCAGCAGCCAAGGGGGGCGGTCCAACGAAAGATTATTT.

About this clone itself: Germline and genes here are mouse. The CDR3 end is not reached by the read, which stops 1 residue before it; the germline J gene fills it in. The chain links TRBV31 to TRBJ2-1; 13 positions agree with TRBD2. V lost 0 bases to trimming and J lost 7 bases; unmatched junction nucleotides: 6. The CDR3 contains 16 residues. Germline CDR1 is GKSSPN and CDR2 is SITVG. The DNA read from the CDR3 is TGTGCCTGGAGTCTATTGGGACTGGGGGGGGCGGCTGAGCAGTTC. The encoded protein is CAWSLLGLGGAAEQF. The complete CDR3 sequence is CAWSLLGLGGAAEQFF.

This clone has only a few counts. Gene labels here are mouse ones. The observed sequence ends 1 residue before the CDR3 terminus, with the missing tail filled in from the germline J gene. The chain combines TRBV13-2 with TRBJ1-4, with a possible D match to TRBD1 (6 bases). Trimming removed 6 bases at V and 3 bases at J, with 9 bases between. This CDR3 has 13 amino acids. Germline lookup yields CDR1 NNHNN and CDR2 SYGAGS (reference sequence). The CDR3 reads CASEGQTNERLFF. Partial CDR3 DNA: TGTGCCAGCGAGGGACAAACCAACGAAAGATTATTT.

In regard to this clone: Germline and genes: mouse. The read terminates 1 residue before the CDR3 end, so the remaining end is supplied by the germline J gene. J is TRBJ1-6 and V is TRBV13-1; TRBD1 might be the D (6 bases). TRBJ1-6 belongs to the ORF category, with a function that is uncertain. With 0 bases removed from V and 6 bases from J, the gap between germline ends came to 10 bases. This CDR3 comprises 15 residues. The germline CDR1 and CDR2 sequences are NSHNY and SYGAGN. CDR3 bases read: TGTGCCAGCAGTGATGATGGGACAATTAATTCGCCCCTCTAC. It encodes CASSDDGTINSPLY. The full CDR3 protein reads CASSDDGTINSPLYF.

This clone was seen only once. These gene names are mouse names. Sequencing ends 1 residue short of the CDR3 end; the germline J gene provides the rest. J is TRBJ2-4 and V is TRBV5; TRBD1 or TRBD2 may be the D gene (5 bases each). The germline V gene has CDR1 LGHNA and CDR2 YNLKQL (reference sequence). V lost 4 bases and J lost 2, with 13 bases in between. This CDR3 is built from 15 residues. The CDR3 bases that were read are TGTGCCAGCAGCCCCACCCGGGGGACTCAAAACACCTTGTAC. Translation: CASSPTRGTQNTLY. In full, the CDR3 is CASSPTRGTQNTLYF.

For this clone: Genes and germline come from the mouse. The read ends 1 residue before the CDR3 terminus; that terminus is restored from the germline J gene. The chain combines TRBV5 with TRBJ2-5; 9 bases agree with TRBD2. The CDR3 runs 15 residues. The germline CDR1 and CDR2 sequences are LGHNA and YNLKQL (reference sequence). After removal of 2 bases from V and 1 base from J, the junction contained 1 base not matched to a gene. CDR3 DNA (partial): TGTGCCAGCAGCCAAACTGGGGGGCACCAAGACACCCAGTAC. It specifies CASSQTGGHQDTQY. From start to end, the CDR3 is CASSQTGGHQDTQYF.

In the case of this clone: These gene names are mouse names. The observed sequence ends 1 residue before the CDR3 terminus, with the missing tail filled in from the germline J gene. The chain combines TRBV2 with TRBJ2-1; 8 nucleotides align to TRBD1. In germline, CDR1 is LGHNA, CDR2 YSYQKL. V was clipped by 4 bases and J by 1 base; unmatched bases: 0. The CDR3 is made up of 14 amino acids. The CDR3 region is CASSRDRNYAEQFF. Partial CDR3 DNA: TGTGCCAGCAGCCGGGACAGGAACTATGCTGAGCAGTTC.

Of note for this clone: Gene names and germline match the mouse. The read terminates 1 residue ahead of where the CDR3 ends, so the germline J gene completes it. The rearrangement joins TRBV31 to TRBJ2-5; 7 positions match TRBD1. CDR1 is GKSSPN and CDR2 is SITVG in the germline V gene. This CDR3 contains 14 residues. The trim removed 3 bases at V and 0 bases at J, leaving 3 bases unmatched. The CDR3: CAWRQGVNQDTQYF. The sequenced CDR3 bases are TGTGCCTGGAGGCAGGGGGTTAACCAAGACACCCAGTAC.

Worth noting for this clone: Gene names denote mouse genes. The read finishes 1 residue shy of the CDR3 end, and the germline J gene is used to complete it. V is TRBV19 and J is TRBJ2-5; D gene unclear. The CDR3 runs to 11 residues. Germline-derived CDR1 and CDR2 are FNHDT and SITEND (reference sequence). The V and J ends lost 1 base and 6 bases respectively, with 3 bases between them. Partial CDR3 DNA: TGTGCCAGCAGTATAACGGACACCCAGTAC. It specifies CASSITDTQY. The CDR3 in full is CASSITDTQYF.

Regarding this clone: The germline and genes are mouse ones. The sequenced part of the CDR3 DNA is TGTGCCAGCAGCCAAACTGGGAGTCAAAACACCTTGTAC. Its translation is CASSQTGSQNTLY. In full, the CDR3 is CASSQTGSQNTLYF. V is TRBV5 and J is TRBJ2-4; tentative D call: TRBD2 (6 bases). Sequencing ends 1 residue short of the CDR3 end; the germline J gene provides the rest. V was clipped by 2 bases and J by 0 bases, with 6 bases between them. This CDR3 is 14 amino acids long. Germline-derived CDR1 and CDR2 are LGHNA and YNLKQL (reference sequence).

To note about this clone: Genes here carry mouse names. The read ends 1 residue early relative to the CDR3; the germline J gene fills the gap. This chain links TRBV29 with TRBJ2-7; 7 bases align to TRBD1. Germline CDR1 reads MSHET; CDR2 reads SYDVDS. Trimming removed 6 bases from V and 7 bases from J; junction bases left unmatched: 3. The CDR3 totals 11 residues. The CDR3 sequence is CASRQGYEQYF. The CDR3 bases that were read are TGTGCTAGCAGACAGGGGTACGAACAGTAC.

For this clone: The gene names given are mouse names. Coverage ceases 1 residue before the CDR3 finishes, and the germline J gene fills in the end. The rearrangement joins TRBV13-3 to TRBJ1-4; D possibly corresponds to TRBD1 (5 bases). CDR1 and CDR2 (germline): NNHDY, SYVADS. Deletions cut 2 bases from V and 7 bases from J, with 12 bases between. CDR3 length: 14 residues. The CDR3 bases that were read are TGTGCCAGCAGTGAGGGGGGTGTGGGCGAAAGATTATTT. It translates to CASSEGGVGERLF. The complete CDR3 sequence is CASSEGGVGERLFF.

On this clone itself: Gene names are mouse gene names. The read comes to an end 1 residue before the CDR3 does, leaving the germline J gene to fill in the end. This chain uses TRBV19 with TRBJ1-6, with D unresolved. TRBJ1-6 is recorded as an ORF, its role being uncertain. Between the trimmed V and J ends, which lost 6 bases and 3 bases, there was a span of 7 bases. The CDR3 is made up of 13 amino acids. CDR1 is FNHDT and CDR2 is SITEND in the germline V gene (reference sequence). CDR3 bases read: TGTGCCAGCACCGACAACTATAATTCGCCCCTCTAC. As protein: CASTDNYNSPLY. The whole CDR3 protein reads CASTDNYNSPLYF.

Comment on this clone: Gene and germline names: mouse. The DNA ends 1 residue before the CDR3 does, and the rest of the CDR3 is filled in from the germline J gene. This chain connects TRBV31 to TRBJ2-3, with 8 bases lining up with TRBD2. The germline V gene has CDR1 GKSSPN and CDR2 SITVG. The CDR3 runs 14 residues. After removal of 7 bases from V and 0 bases from J, the junction contained 6 bases not matched to a gene. The CDR3 protein is CASYTGGSAETLYF. CDR3 DNA, as far as it was read: TGTGCCTCATACACTGGGGGTAGTGCAGAAACGCTGTAT.

About this clone itself: Genes and germline are mouse. With the read ending 1 residue before the CDR3 end, the germline J gene is used to fill in that end. The rearrangement links TRBV5 to TRBJ2-7, with D perhaps matching TRBD1 or TRBD2 (6 bases each). The CDR3 sequence is 13 residues long. The V end lost 0 bases, the J end lost 4 bases, and 7 bases lay between the germline ends. The germline V gene has CDR1 LGHNA and CDR2 YNLKQL (reference sequence). The CDR3: CASSQEGAYEQYF. The CDR3 DNA, read in part, is TGTGCCAGCAGCCAAGAGGGGGCGTATGAACAGTAC.

Note on this clone: Genes and germline come from the mouse. The read halts 1 residue ahead of the CDR3 end, with the missing end drawn from the germline J gene. The chain joins TRBV13-1 to TRBJ1-5, with 10 bases that match TRBD1. V was pared by 3 bases and J by 7 bases, with 1 base of the junction left unmatched. Germline CDR1 and CDR2: NSHNY and SYGAGN. The CDR3 is 13 amino acids. CDR3 residues: CASSGGQGQAPLF. CDR3 DNA, as far as it was read: TGTGCCAGCAGTGGGGGACAGGGGCAGGCTCCGCTT. The full variable domain, its missing parts supplied by reference TRBV13-1 and TRBJ1-5, is EAAVTQSPRNKVTVTGGNVTLSCRQTNSHNYMYWYRQDTGHGLRLIHYSYGAGNLRIGDVPDGYKATRTTQEDFFLLLELASPSQTSLYFCASSGGQGQAPLFGEGTRLSVL.

A word on this clone: The gene symbols are mouse symbols. With the read ending 1 residue before the CDR3 end, the germline J gene is used to fill in that end. The V gene is TRBV13-1, the J gene TRBJ2-1; D is perhaps TRBD1 or TRBD2 (5 bases each). The germline gives CDR1 NSHNY, CDR2 SYGAGN. The CDR3 sequence is 13 residues long. With 3 bases removed from V and 3 bases from J, the gap between germline ends came to 7 bases. The CDR3 loop reads CASSGGIYAEQFF. The CDR3 bases that were read are TGTGCCAGCAGTGGGGGGATCTATGCTGAGCAGTTC.

This clone appeared a few times. The listed genes are named as in mouse. CDR3 sequence: CTCSADSGGREQYF. CDR3 DNA (partial): TGCACCTGCAGTGCAGATTCGGGGGGGCGCGAACAGTAC. V is TRBV1 and J is TRBJ2-7; 8 bases line up with TRBD2. The read finishes 1 residue shy of the CDR3 end, and the germline J gene is used to complete it. The length of the CDR3 is 14 residues. The germline gives CDR1 NSQYPW, CDR2 LRSPGD (reference sequence). The J segment lost 7 bases and the V segment lost 0 bases, leaving 5 bases of the junction unmatched.

To note about this clone: Germline and genes: mouse. The part of the CDR3 DNA that was read is TGTGCCAGCAGCCCCTGGGAGTTCTATGAACAGTAC. It is translated as CASSPWEFYEQY. The CDR3 in its entirety is CASSPWEFYEQYF. The rearrangement uses TRBV4 and TRBJ2-7, with D tentatively TRBD2 (5 bases). The CDR3 extends 1 residue past the end of the read, so its final part is completed from the germline J gene. Trimming took off 5 bases at V and 3 bases at J, with 11 bases between the two ends. Germline V gene lookup returns CDR1 LGHDT and CDR2 YNNKQL (reference sequence). CDR3 length: 13 amino acids.

With respect to this clone: Any gene name here is a mouse gene name. The missing CDR3 end, 1 residue past where the read stops, is filled in from the germline J gene. V gene TRBV5 combines with J gene TRBJ2-3, with 12 bases lining up with TRBD1. V dropped 2 bases and J dropped 3; count of bases not matched to a gene: 3. The germline V gene encodes CDR1 LGHNA and CDR2 YNLKQL (reference sequence). The CDR3 sequence is 16 residues long. The CDR3 loop reads CASSQSGTGGAETLYF. Partial CDR3 DNA: TGTGCCAGCAGCCAATCCGGGACAGGGGGCGCAGAAACGCTGTAT.

About this clone: Mouse gene names and germline throughout. CDR3 DNA, as far as it was read: TGTGCCAGCAGTCGGGACAGGCCCGGGCAGCTCTAC. It encodes CASSRDRPGQLY. The complete CDR3 sequence is CASSRDRPGQLYF. The chain links TRBV19 to TRBJ2-2, with TRBD1 matching 8 bases. The read ends 1 residue shy of where the CDR3 ends; the end is completed using the germline J gene. J lost 6 bases, V lost 4 bases, and 2 bases had no gene match. Germline V gene lookup returns CDR1 FNHDT and CDR2 SITEND (reference sequence). This CDR3 is built from 13 residues.

This clone was recorded once. Gene labels here are mouse ones. Sequencing ends 1 residue short of the CDR3 end; the germline J gene provides the rest. The V call is TRBV14, the J call TRBJ2-4; TRBD1 matches 9 bases. Germline loops: CDR1 SGHDT, CDR2 FRDEAV. The V and J ends lost 4 bases and 6 bases, in that order; junction bases with no gene match: 3. The CDR3 is made up of 13 amino acids. Incomplete CDR3 DNA: TGTGCCAGCAGTCCCGGGACAGGGAACACCTTGTAC. This gives the protein CASSPGTGNTLY. The full-length CDR3 reads as CASSPGTGNTLYF.

For this clone: Here the gene names and germline are mouse. The CDR3 end lies 1 residue beyond the end of the read and is filled in from the germline J gene. This chain links TRBV2 with TRBJ1-1; the D gene is possibly TRBD1 (6 bases). The CDR3 consists of 13 residues. Trimming removed 7 bases from V and 0 bases from J, with 9 bases in between. The germline gives CDR1 LGHNA, CDR2 YSYQKL. CDR3 amino acids: CASTRQANTEVFF. CDR3 DNA (partial): TGTGCCAGCACCCGACAGGCAAACACAGAAGTCTTC.

As regards this clone: Mouse germline and gene names are used. The sequenced fragment ends 1 residue before the CDR3 boundary, so the rest is inferred from the germline J gene. The chain uses TRBV13-3 and TRBJ2-2, with D perhaps TRBD1 or TRBD2 (5 bases each). Trimming removed 2 bases from V and 2 bases from J, with 10 bases in between. Germline V gene sequence: CDR1 NNHDY, CDR2 SYVADS. The CDR3 has 15 residues. The CDR3 loop is CASSDPRGNTGQLYF. CDR3 bases read: TGTGCCAGCAGTGACCCCCGGGGGAACACCGGGCAGCTCTAC. The full variable domain, with the rest looked up from reference TRBV13-3 and TRBJ2-2, is EAAVTQSPRSKVAVTGGKVTLSCHQTNNHDYMYWYRQDTGHGLRLIHYSYVADSTEKGDIPDGYKASRPSQENFSLILELASLSQTAVYFCASSDPRGNTGQLYFGEGSKLTVL.

In the case of this clone: Gene names follow the mouse nomenclature. The sequence runs out 1 residue before the end of the CDR3; the remainder is reconstructed from the germline J gene. V and J are TRBV13-1 and TRBJ1-4; D is uncertain. V was clipped by 0 bases and J by 0 bases, with 6 bases between them. The CDR3 is 15 residues long. Germline assignment: CDR1 NSHNY and CDR2 SYGAGN. The part of the CDR3 DNA that was read is TGTGCCAGCAGTGATGGAACTCTTTCCAACGAAAGATTATTT. Protein: CASSDGTLSNERLF. The whole CDR3 protein reads CASSDGTLSNERLFF.